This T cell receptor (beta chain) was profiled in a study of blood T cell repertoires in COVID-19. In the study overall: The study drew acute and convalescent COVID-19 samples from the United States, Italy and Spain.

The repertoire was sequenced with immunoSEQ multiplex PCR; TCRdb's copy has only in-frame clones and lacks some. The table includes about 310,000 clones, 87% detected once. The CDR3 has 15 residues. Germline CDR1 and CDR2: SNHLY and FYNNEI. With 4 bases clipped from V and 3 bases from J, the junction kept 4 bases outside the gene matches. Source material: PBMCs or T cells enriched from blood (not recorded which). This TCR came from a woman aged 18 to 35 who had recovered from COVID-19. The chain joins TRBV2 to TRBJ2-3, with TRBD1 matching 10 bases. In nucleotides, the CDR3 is TGTGCCAGCAGTGCTGACAGGGGGCAAACAGATACGCAGTATTTT. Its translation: CASSADRGQTDTQYF.